The 20 T cell receptor beta chains below all came from one sample that was sequenced in a study of CD8 T cells in ankylosing spondylitis. Using its own MiXCR run on the 5' RACE reads, TCRdb lists one record per CDR3 protein. The data show a few hundred thousand distinct CDR3 sequences, with roughly a tenth seen just once and 21% held by the top ten. Sequenced input: blood, either unsorted or a sorted T cell fraction (not recorded which). These receptors came from a male donor with ankylosing spondylitis or in good health (not recorded which).

This clonotype has ten or more counts. The CDR3 spells CATSRDLTGELFF. The CDR3 DNA follows: TGTGCCACCAGCAGAGATCTTACCGGGGAGCTGTTTTTT. V usage is TRBV15 and J usage is TRBJ2-2; D is unresolved. V was clipped by 0 bases and J by 5 bases, with 4 bases between them. CDR1 and CDR2 (germline): LNHNV, YYDKDF (reference sequence). The CDR3 covers 13 residues.

The chain carries TRBV7-9 and TRBJ2-3; possibly TRBD1 or TRBD2 for D (6 bases each). Germline V lookup: CDR1 SEHNR, CDR2 FQNEAQ (reference sequence). With 4 bases removed from V and 2 bases from J, the gap between germline ends came to 13 bases. The CDR3 covers 15 residues. As DNA, the CDR3 is TGTGCCAGCAGCTCGGGGGCCCCCTACACAGATACGCAGTATTTT. Translating gives CASSSGAPYTDTQYF.

This clonotype has more than one count but fewer than ten. The V gene is TRBV11-3, the J gene TRBJ1-1; TRBD1 matches 8 bases. The V segment lost 5 bases and the J segment 3 bases; nucleotides outside the gene matches: 11. This CDR3 contains 16 residues. CDR1 and CDR2 from the germline V gene are SGHNT and YENEEA. The CDR3 DNA sequence: TGTGCCAGCAGCCCCCGGACAGGGTCCCAGGACACTGAAGCTTTCTTT. Translated: CASSPRTGSQDTEAFF.

The table lists this clonotype with many counts. The genes are TRBV5-1 and TRBJ2-3; D possibly uses TRBD1 or TRBD2 (7 bases each). The germline V and J ends were trimmed by 0 bases and 5 bases, with 19 bases remaining between them. The CDR3 extends over 17 amino acids. Per germline, CDR1 SGHRS and CDR2 YFSETQ. The CDR3 DNA reads TGCGCCAGCAGCTTGGAGGGACAGCTAGCGGTGGGAGATACGCAGTATTTT. It encodes CASSLEGQLAVGDTQYF.

This clonotype has ten or more counts. The V call is TRBV2, the J call TRBJ1-2; D is uncertain. Germline V CDR1 and CDR2: SNHLY, FYNNEI. The ends were cut back, 1 base at V and 2 bases at J, with 5 bases in the middle. This CDR3 has 13 residues. The CDR3 region is CASSEDGNYGYTF. The CDR3 DNA is TGTGCCAGCAGTGAAGACGGAAACTATGGCTACACCTTC.

The table lists this clonotype with many counts. The V gene is TRBV7-9, the J gene TRBJ2-6, with TRBD1 matching over 8 bases. This CDR3 spans 16 amino acids. V lost 1 base and J lost 8; bases outside the gene matches: 7. CDR1 SEHNR and CDR2 FQNEAQ come from the germline V gene (reference sequence). In DNA, the CDR3 is TGTGCCAGCAGCTTAGGGACAGGGTCTTATACCAACGTCCTGACTTTC. Its protein product is CASSLGTGSYTNVLTF.

The CDR3 sequence is CSASKGADTQYF. For the CDR3, the DNA is TGCAGTGCCTCGAAGGGCGCAGATACGCAGTATTTT. V and J are TRBV20-1 and TRBJ2-3; D remains unclear. This CDR3 has 12 residues. CDR1 is DFQATT and CDR2 is SNEGSKA in the germline V gene (reference sequence). V lost 6 bases to trimming and J lost 4 bases, with 11 bases between them.

This clonotype showed up many times. The V and J genes are TRBV5-1 and TRBJ1-2, with 11 positions matching TRBD1. The CDR3 consists of 15 residues. The V gene's germline CDR1 is SGHRS and CDR2 YFSETQ. The J segment lost 6 bases and the V segment lost 4 bases, leaving 8 bases of the junction unmatched. The CDR3, as DNA: TGCGCCAGCAGCCTCCCGGGACAGGGGGGCAATGGCTACACCTTC. Translation gives CASSLPGQGGNGYTF.

This clonotype has a count of ten or more. The V gene is TRBV25-1, the J gene TRBJ2-5, with 14 bases that match TRBD2. Germline V gives CDR1 MGHDK, CDR2 SYGVNS. V dropped 6 bases and J dropped 5; count of bases not matched to a gene: 8. CDR3 size: 16 residues. The CDR3 sequence is CASSPGTSGGRETQYF. The CDR3 DNA is TGTGCCAGCAGCCCCGGGACTAGCGGGGGCCGGGAGACCCAGTACTTC.

This clonotype was counted at least ten times. This chain links TRBV15 with TRBJ2-2, with a weak D call TRBD1 (6 bases). Trimming took 0 bases from V and 2 from J, leaving 10 bases between them. In germline, CDR1 is LNHNV, CDR2 YYDKDF (reference sequence). The CDR3 is 16 residues long. CDR3 sequence (DNA): TGTGCCACCAGCAGAGAGACAGGACCTAACACCGGGGAGCTGTTTTTT. Its protein is CATSRETGPNTGELFF.

In its sample, this clonotype was seen many times. This CDR3 reads CSASQGAPYEQYF. CDR3 bases: TGCAGTGCTAGCCAGGGGGCGCCCTACGAGCAGTACTTC. This chain joins TRBV20-1 and TRBJ2-7; 8 bases fit TRBD1. This CDR3 is 13 amino acids long. CDR1 is DFQATT and CDR2 is SNEGSKA in the germline V gene (reference sequence). V dropped 3 bases and J dropped 2; count of bases not matched to a gene: 3.

The genes are TRBV30 and TRBJ2-1, with unresolved D. V lost 0 bases, J lost 4 bases, and 7 bases lay in between. Germline assignment: CDR1 GTSNPN and CDR2 SVGIG (reference sequence). CDR3 length equals 13 residues. The CDR3 protein is CAWSVGRYNEQFF. CDR3 nucleotide sequence: TGTGCCTGGAGTGTAGGGCGGTACAATGAGCAGTTCTTC. The full variable domain, rest sourced from reference TRBV30 and TRBJ2-1, is SQTIHQWPATLVQPVGSPLSLECTVEGTSNPNLYWYRQAAGRGLQLLFYSVGIGQISSEVPQNLSASRPQDRQFILSSKKLLLSDSGFYLCAWSVGRYNEQFFGPGTRLTVL.

This clonotype showed up just a few times. The chain links TRBV3-1 to TRBJ2-2; 9 bases fit TRBD2. CDR3 size: 15 residues. Germline V gene sequence: CDR1 LGHDT, CDR2 YNNKEL (reference sequence). Trimming removed 4 bases from V and 5 bases from J; junction bases left unmatched: 5. The CDR3 DNA is TGTGCCAGCAGCCCCCTGCGGGGGGGAACCGGGGAGCTGTTTTTT. Its protein is CASSPLRGGTGELFF. The full variable domain, in which reference TRBV3-1 and TRBJ2-2 provide the parts outside the CDR3, is DTAVSQTPKYLVTQMGNDKSIKCEQNLGHDTMYWYKQDSKKFLKIMFSYNNKELIINETVPNRFSPKSPDKAHLNLHINSLELGDSAVYFCASSPLRGGTGELFFGEGSRLTVL.

This clonotype was found many times. The V call is TRBV20-1, the J call TRBJ1-6, with D perhaps TRBD1 (5 bases). The CDR3 covers 14 residues. With 7 bases removed from V and 6 bases from J, the gap between germline ends came to 16 bases. The V gene's germline CDR1 is DFQATT and CDR2 SNEGSKA (reference sequence). Here the CDR3 reads CSVPREYGNSPLHF. The CDR3 region has the DNA TGCAGTGTCCCCAGGGAATATGGTAATTCACCCCTCCACTTT.

This clonotype appeared many times. V gene TRBV28 combines with J gene TRBJ2-1, with TRBD1 matching 10 bases. The CDR3 loop spans 15 amino acids. The junction had 7 bases not matched to a gene; V was cut back by 6 bases and J by 5 bases. Germline V gene sequence: CDR1 MDHEN, CDR2 SYDVKM. CDR3 nucleotides: TGTGCCAGCAGGCCGGGACAGGGGATCCACAATGAGCAGTTCTTC. It is translated as CASRPGQGIHNEQFF.

This clonotype was picked up many times. The V call is TRBV11-1, the J call TRBJ1-1, with TRBD1 identical over 9 bases. Germline CDR1 and CDR2: SGHAT and FQDESV (reference sequence). CDR3 length: 19 residues. V lost 5 bases and J lost 4; bases outside the gene matches: 20. CDR3 in amino acids: CASSTQASQGASFGTEAFF. The CDR3 DNA reads TGTGCCAGCAGCACGCAGGCCTCACAGGGGGCCTCATTTGGCACTGAAGCTTTCTTT.

This clonotype has at least ten counts. The chain couples TRBV3-1 to TRBJ2-2, with 7 bases fitting TRBD2. This CDR3 has 17 amino acids. Germline loops: CDR1 LGHDT, CDR2 YNNKEL (reference sequence). The V and J ends lost 2 bases and 7 bases, in that order; junction bases with no gene match: 13. The CDR3, as DNA: TGTGCCAGCAGCCAACAAACCGGCGGGGGAGGTTTCGGGGAGCTGTTTTTT. Protein product: CASSQQTGGGGFGELFF.

Many counts were recorded for this clonotype. The gene calls are TRBV7-9 and TRBJ2-7; D is possibly TRBD1 (5 bases). The CDR3 runs 13 residues. Germline CDR1 is SEHNR and CDR2 is FQNEAQ (reference sequence). Between the trimmed V and J ends, which lost 3 bases and 3 bases, there was a span of 9 bases. The CDR3 bases are TGTGCCAGCAGCTTTGCAGGGTACTACGAGCAGTACTTC. It translates to CASSFAGYYEQYF.

This sequence joins TRBV12-3 or TRBV12-4 and TRBJ1-1; D perhaps matches TRBD1 (5 bases). CDR3 length: 14 residues. With 1 base removed from V and 5 bases from J, the gap between germline ends came to 11 bases. The CDR3 protein is CASSLVAGGTEAFF. The CDR3 coding sequence is TGTGCCAGCAGTTTAGTTGCCGGGGGGACTGAAGCTTTCTTT.

In this sample, this clonotype turned up many times. This chain joins TRBV27 and TRBJ2-7; D unclear. The V gene's germline CDR1 is MNHEY and CDR2 SMNVEV (reference sequence). This CDR3 is built from 13 residues. Trimming removed 2 bases from V and 3 bases from J, with 8 bases in between. The CDR3 DNA reads TGTGCCAGCAGTTTAAGTGATGTCTACGAGCAGTACTTC. Protein product: CASSLSDVYEQYF.